One and the same sample provided the 14 T cell receptor beta chains below, sequenced in a study of T cells in Graves' hyperthyroidism and ophthalmopathy. Researchers amplified the TCR beta CDR3 regions from RNA transcripts. Researchers ran a first-round RT-PCR on the TCR CDR3 using the HTBI primer set. TCRdb analysed the multiplex PCR reads with MiXCR anew, one entry per CDR3 protein. The data hold around 350,000 distinct CDR3 sequences, with about 14% observed a single time. The sample was blood. These receptors originate from a woman aged 25 to 45 with Graves' ophthalmopathy.

This clonotype showed up just a few times. V gene TRBV6-1 combines with J gene TRBJ2-7; 8 bases are a match to TRBD1. This CDR3 spans 16 amino acids. In germline, CDR1 is MNHNS, CDR2 SASEGT. Trimming cost V 5 bases and J 6 bases; bases outside gene matches: 15. CDR3 DNA: TGTGCCAGCAGTCGCCGACAGGGGACCTCTGAGGGCGAGCAGTACTTC. This gives the protein CASSRRQGTSEGEQYF.

CDR3 in DNA: TGTGCCAGCAGTTTACCCGCAGGGCCTAATGAAAAACTGTTTTTT. Protein product: CASSLPAGPNEKLFF. The chain employs TRBV28 and TRBJ1-4; D might be TRBD1 (5 bases). Trimming took 2 bases from V and 3 from J, leaving 10 bases between them. Germline CDR1 and CDR2: MDHEN and SYDVKM. This CDR3 region has 15 residues.

At least ten counts were recorded for this clonotype. This chain links TRBV27 with TRBJ1-2; no clear D. Germline V gene lookup returns CDR1 MNHEY and CDR2 SMNVEV (reference sequence). V lost 2 bases, J lost 7 bases, and 14 bases lay in between. The CDR3 extends over 14 amino acids. CDR3 sequence: CASSLKGSTAGYTF. The CDR3 DNA reads TGTGCCAGCAGTTTAAAGGGTTCAACGGCTGGCTACACCTTC.

In its sample, this clonotype was seen a few times. The rearrangement joins TRBV6-4 to TRBJ2-3, with D possibly being TRBD1 (5 bases). The CDR3 sequence is 16 residues long. Germline V gene lookup returns CDR1 MRHNA and CDR2 SNTAGT. Trimming pared 0 bases from V and 0 bases from J, leaving 10 bases between. The CDR3: CASSDSSGHSTDTQYF. The CDR3 DNA is TGTGCCAGCAGTGACTCGAGTGGACACAGCACAGATACGCAGTATTTT.

This clonotype was recorded many times. At one boundary the junction diverges from the germline segment, which might be a read error. The V and J genes are TRBV18 and TRBJ1-5, with a weak D call TRBD1 (6 bases). The CDR3 spans 16 residues. The germline gives CDR1 KGHSH, CDR2 LQKENI. CDR3 in DNA: TGTGCCAGCACACCACCGGGGGGGCATGGCAATCAGCCCCAGCATTTT. Translated: CASTPPGGHGNQPQHF. Filled out from reference TRBV18 and TRBJ1-5, the complete variable domain reads NAGVMQNPRHLVRRRGQEARLRCSPMKGHSHVYWYRQLPEEGLKFMVYLQKENIIDESGMPKERFSAEFPKEGPSILRIQQVVRGDSAAYFCASTPPGGHGNQPQHFGDGTRLSIL.

This clonotype has a count of ten or more. V usage is TRBV20-1 and J usage is TRBJ2-7, with 7 bases fitting TRBD1. Trimming at V came to 6 bases and at J to 2 bases, leaving 13 bases not matched to a gene. The CDR3 spans 15 residues. From germline, CDR1 is DFQATT and CDR2 SNEGSKA (reference sequence). The CDR3, as DNA: TGCAGTGCCAACAGATTCGGGACAGTTACCTACGAGCAGTACTTC. The encoded protein is CSANRFGTVTYEQYF.

This sequence joins TRBV20-1 and TRBJ2-1, with 16 bases that match TRBD2. The V gene's germline CDR1 is DFQATT and CDR2 SNEGSKA (reference sequence). The V and J ends lost 3 bases and 8 bases, in that order; junction bases with no gene match: 16. This CDR3 region has 19 residues. CDR3 residues: CSASAGGLAGGPSLDEQFF. In nucleotides, the CDR3 is TGCAGTGCTAGCGCCGGGGGACTAGCGGGGGGGCCGTCCCTCGATGAGCAGTTCTTC.

This clonotype was seen at least ten times. The chain uses TRBV2 and TRBJ2-1; D call uncertain. This CDR3 is built from 14 residues. V was shortened by 6 bases and J by 5 bases, with 14 bases between the two germline ends. CDR1 is SNHLY and CDR2 is FYNNEI in the germline V gene. CDR3: CASRPRPEHNEQFF. CDR3 nucleotide sequence: TGTGCCAGCAGACCGAGACCGGAACACAATGAGCAGTTCTTC.

This clonotype was observed at least ten times. J is TRBJ2-3 and V is TRBV12-3 or TRBV12-4; TRBD1 might be the D (6 bases). The CDR3 contains 15 residues. Deletions cut 1 base from V and 2 bases from J, with 10 bases between. The CDR3 here is CASSLVGAATDTQYF. CDR3 nucleotide sequence: TGTGCCAGCAGTTTAGTGGGGGCGGCCACAGATACGCAGTATTTT.

This clonotype was seen ten or more times. The chain links TRBV29-1 to TRBJ1-1; D is perhaps TRBD1 (6 bases). Germline-derived CDR1 and CDR2 are SQVTM and ANQGSEA. The CDR3 spans 11 residues. The chain's CDR3 is CSAWGGALAFF. The CDR3 DNA reads TGCAGTGCCTGGGGGGGGGCACTAGCTTTCTTT.

This clonotype came up many times. The chain links TRBV20-1 to TRBJ1-1, with a weak D call TRBD1 (6 bases). The germline V gene encodes CDR1 DFQATT and CDR2 SNEGSKA (reference sequence). This CDR3 has 13 amino acids. Trimming stripped 6 bases from V and 6 bases from J, with 17 bases between. The CDR3 DNA reads TGCAGTGCACCGGACAGACAAAGGGCTGAAGCTTTCTTT. Its protein is CSAPDRQRAEAFF.

This clonotype was counted only a few times. The chain has TRBV7-9 and TRBJ1-3; 9 bases agree with TRBD1. Trimming cost V 5 bases and J 3 bases; bases outside gene matches: 14. CDR1 and CDR2 from the germline V gene are SEHNR and FQNEAQ (reference sequence). The CDR3 runs 18 residues. CDR3 protein: CASSRNPSDRGHGNTIYF. The CDR3 nucleotides read TGTGCCAGCAGCCGTAATCCGTCGGACAGGGGACATGGAAACACCATATATTTT.

The sample holds one count of this clonotype. The CDR3 sequence is CASSLDQRQPQHF. The DNA for the CDR3 is TGTGCCAGCAGCTTAGATCAACGACAGCCCCAGCATTTT. The chain employs TRBV11-2 and TRBJ1-5; D is unresolved. Deletions cut 0 bases from V and 7 bases from J, with 7 bases between. The germline V gene has CDR1 SGHAT and CDR2 FQNNGV. This CDR3 region has 13 residues.

This clonotype was picked up many times. The V call is TRBV28, the J call TRBJ2-5, with D tentatively TRBD1 (6 bases). This CDR3 has 20 amino acids. Germline assignment: CDR1 MDHEN and CDR2 SYDVKM. Trimming stripped 2 bases from V and 3 bases from J, with 28 bases between. The CDR3 DNA reads as TGTGCCAGCAGTTTACACCTGCATATTATTCGAAGGGGGTGGGAAGAGACCCAGTACTTC. Encoded protein: CASSLHLHIIRRGWEETQYF.